Presented here are 20 T cell receptor beta chains from one specimen sequenced in a study of cytomegalovirus exposure and HLA in healthy donors. The PCR employed 60 Vbeta primers together with 13 Jbeta primers. Clones were read by immunoSEQ multiplex PCR, and TCRdb kept only the in-frame ones, dropping some. The sample has almost 200,000 clones, around 79% seen once. Specimen: PBMCs. The source is a male donor in good health and CMV-seropositive.

This clone has more than one count but fewer than ten. The chain combines TRBV6-5 with TRBJ2-1, with D maybe TRBD2 (6 bases). The CDR3 sequence is 15 residues long. Per the germline V gene, CDR1 is MNHEY and CDR2 is SVGAGI. V was trimmed by 5 bases and J by 5 bases, leaving 16 bases between them. This CDR3 reads CASSPPGRDHNEQFF. CDR3 DNA: TGTGCCAGCAGTCCACCCGGGCGGGACCACAATGAGCAGTTCTTC.

The rearrangement uses TRBV5-5 and TRBJ1-1; the D gene is possibly TRBD1 (6 bases). The CDR3 totals 14 residues. From germline, CDR1 is SGHKS and CDR2 YYEKEE (reference sequence). Trimming left V 0 bases short and J 4 bases short, with 10 bases between. The CDR3 nucleotides read TGTGCCAGCAGCTTGGGGTACAGGGCCACTGAAGCTTTCTTT. Amino acid sequence: CASSLGYRATEAFF. Looking up the rest from reference TRBV5-5 and TRBJ1-1 gives the full variable domain: DAGVTQSPTHLIKTRGQQVTLRCSPISGHKSVSWYQQVLGQGPQFIFQYYEKEERGRGNFPDRFSARQFPNYSSELNVNALLLGDSALYLCASSLGYRATEAFFGQGTRLTVV.

The chain has TRBV27 and TRBJ1-4; tentatively, D is TRBD1 (5 bases). Trimming left V 6 bases short and J 6 bases short, with 17 bases between. Germline CDR1 and CDR2: MNHEY and SMNVEV (reference sequence). The CDR3 extends over 15 amino acids. As DNA, the CDR3 is TGTGCCAGCAGGTCCCTACTCGGGGGGGATGAAAAACTGTTTTTT. Translation gives CASRSLLGGDEKLFF.

This clone was seen a single time. The chain uses TRBV9 and TRBJ1-3, with unresolved D. Germline CDR1 reads SGDLS; CDR2 reads YYNGEE. The V gene lost 3 bases and the J gene lost 0 bases, with 16 bases spanning the gap. This CDR3 is built from 17 residues. For the CDR3, the DNA is TGTGCCAGCAGCGCGAGGATCGAATCCCACTCTGGAAACACCATATATTTT. Protein product: CASSARIESHSGNTIYF.

This chain connects TRBV4-2 to TRBJ2-1; TRBD2 matches 9 bases. The trim removed 2 bases at V and 9 bases at J, leaving 8 bases unmatched. The CDR3 extends over 15 amino acids. CDR1 is LGHNA, CDR2 YNFKEQ, per germline. The CDR3 is CASSQFSGSFIEQFF. The DNA of the CDR3 is TGTGCCAGCAGCCAATTTAGCGGGAGTTTTATTGAGCAGTTCTTC.

The J gene is TRBJ2-7, the V gene TRBV7-6, with a weak D call TRBD1 (5 bases). This CDR3 is 13 amino acids long. Germline V CDR1 and CDR2: SGHVS, FNYEAQ. Trimming stripped 5 bases from V and 6 bases from J, with 14 bases between. The CDR3 sequence: CASSQDTASEQYF. DNA of the CDR3: TGTGCCAGCAGCCAGGACACCGCCAGCGAGCAGTACTTC.

The chain links TRBV18 to TRBJ1-3; a weak D match, TRBD1 (5 bases). This CDR3 comprises 15 residues. Trimming stripped 3 bases from V and 4 bases from J, with 13 bases between. The V gene's germline CDR1 is KGHSH and CDR2 LQKENI. The CDR3 DNA reads TGTGCCAGCTCACCGAACCAGGGATCAGGAAACACCATATATTTT. As protein: CASSPNQGSGNTIYF.

The chain links TRBV29-1 to TRBJ2-2, with D possibly being TRBD1 (5 bases). The CDR3 has 15 residues. V shed 7 bases and J shed 0 bases, with 15 bases lying between them. Germline V gives CDR1 SQVTM, CDR2 ANQGSEA. In DNA form, the CDR3 reads TGCAGCGCTGGGGCCGTGGCCACGAACACCGGGGAGCTGTTTTTT. This encodes CSAGAVATNTGELFF.

J is TRBJ2-5 and V is TRBV7-9; tentative D call: TRBD1 (6 bases). The end of the DNA is better explained by TRBJ2-7, so the J call may be wrong. The CDR3 runs to 19 residues. Germline CDR1 and CDR2: SEHNR and FQNEAQ (reference sequence). The CDR3 is CASSLFWQGSTVGSYEQYF. DNA of the CDR3: TGTGCCAGCAGCTTATTTTGGCAGGGGTCAACAGTGGGAAGCTACGAGCAGTACTTC.

This sequence joins TRBV9 and TRBJ2-7, with D possibly matching TRBD2 (7 bases). Germline-derived CDR1 and CDR2 are SGDLS and YYNGEE. V was cut by 0 bases and J by 6 bases, with 13 bases left in between. This CDR3 contains 14 residues. The CDR3 DNA reads as TGTGCCAGCAGCGTAGGGGGGGGCGTTGGCGAGCAGTACTTC. The encoded protein is CASSVGGGVGEQYF.

V is TRBV7-8 and J is TRBJ1-2; D is perhaps TRBD1 (6 bases). The CDR3 covers 15 residues. Trimming shortened V by 1 base and J by 7 bases, and 16 bases separated the two germline ends. CDR1 is SGHVS, CDR2 FQNEAQ, per germline. The CDR3 loop reads CASSLGGGQSSGYTF. In DNA, the CDR3 is TGTGCCAGCAGCTTAGGTGGTGGACAGTCGTCTGGCTACACCTTC.

The V gene is TRBV5-4, the J gene TRBJ1-1; maybe TRBD1 (5 bases). V lost 4 bases to trimming and J lost 7 bases, with 8 bases between them. The CDR3 has 11 amino acids. CDR1 and CDR2 from the germline V gene are SGHNT and YYREEE (reference sequence). For the CDR3, the DNA is TGTGCCAGCAGCCCGGGGGGTGAAGCTTTCTTT. It encodes CASSPGGEAFF.

The V call is TRBV7-2, the J call TRBJ2-1; D might be TRBD1 (6 bases). Germline V CDR1 and CDR2: SGHTA, FQGNSA. This CDR3 spans 14 amino acids. Between the trimmed V and J ends, which lost 8 bases and 1 base, there was a span of 12 bases. This CDR3 reads CASERGGSYNEQFF. CDR3 DNA sequence: TGTGCCAGCGAACGAGGGGGTTCCTACAATGAGCAGTTCTTC. Looking up the rest from reference TRBV7-2 and TRBJ2-1 gives the full variable domain: GAGVSQSPSNKVTEKGKDVELRCDPISGHTALYWYRQSLGQGLEFLIYFQGNSAPDKSGLPSDRFSAERTGGSVSTLTIQRTQQEDSAVYLCASERGGSYNEQFFGPGTRLTVL.

The J gene is TRBJ1-4, the V gene TRBV27, with TRBD1 matching over 7 bases. Germline V gene sequence: CDR1 MNHEY, CDR2 SMNVEV (reference sequence). Trimming at V came to 5 bases and at J to 5 bases, leaving 11 bases not matched to a gene. The CDR3 has 16 amino acids. The CDR3 loop reads CASSRTPGTVNEKLFF. The CDR3 nucleotides read TGTGCCAGCAGTCGAACCCCCGGGACAGTCAATGAAAAACTGTTTTTT.

This sequence joins TRBV11-1 and TRBJ1-1, with D possibly TRBD1 on 5 matching bases. The V end was cut by 5 bases, the J end by 11 bases, with 27 bases between. The CDR3 contains 16 residues. Germline V gene sequence: CDR1 SGHAT, CDR2 FQDESV (reference sequence). CDR3 sequence: CASSHRSGPSSNWAFF. CDR3 bases: TGTGCCAGCAGCCACAGGTCCGGACCAAGTTCAAATTGGGCTTTCTTT.

The rearrangement links TRBV4-1 to TRBJ2-2; tentative D call: TRBD2 (6 bases). Trimming took 2 bases from V and 5 from J, leaving 21 bases between them. This CDR3 has 18 amino acids. Germline-derived CDR1 and CDR2 are MGHRA and YSYEKL. The CDR3 region is CASSQFGSAWGVTGELFF. The DNA for the CDR3 is TGCGCCAGCAGCCAATTTGGGTCTGCGTGGGGGGTTACCGGGGAGCTGTTTTTT.

The rearrangement links TRBV19 to TRBJ1-1; 7 bases align to TRBD1. V gave up 6 bases and J gave up 4 bases; unmatched junction bases: 5. The CDR3 has 13 amino acids. CDR1 LNHDA and CDR2 SQIVND come from the germline V gene (reference sequence). The CDR3 loop reads CASSPTGSTEAFF. CDR3 nucleotide sequence: TGTGCCAGTAGCCCGACAGGGAGCACTGAAGCTTTCTTT.

This clone was counted only a few times. This sequence joins TRBV11-2 and TRBJ1-2; possibly TRBD1 for D (6 bases). Trimming removed 0 bases at V and 4 bases at J, with 15 bases between. From germline, CDR1 is SGHAT and CDR2 FQNNGV. The CDR3 totals 16 residues. The CDR3 region has the DNA TGTGCCAGCAGCTTAGAGGCAGGGGTCCCGATCTATGGCTACACCTTC. Protein product: CASSLEAGVPIYGYTF.

This clone was observed a handful of times. This chain connects TRBV4-3 to TRBJ1-5; D unclear. Deletions cut 2 bases from V and 4 bases from J, with 9 bases between. There are 14 residues in the CDR3. CDR1 and CDR2 (germline): LGHNA, YSLEER. CDR3 in amino acids: CASSQTSKNQPQHF. Written as DNA, the CDR3 is TGCGCCAGCAGCCAAACATCCAAGAATCAGCCCCAGCATTTT.

The CDR3 here is CASSRRGDPSYNEQFF. The CDR3 DNA is TGTGCCAGCAGCCGCAGGGGGGATCCCTCCTACAATGAGCAGTTCTTC. The chain recombines TRBV11-2 with TRBJ2-1, with D possibly matching TRBD1 (7 bases). CDR3 length: 16 residues. Trimming pared 5 bases from V and 0 bases from J, leaving 14 bases between. Germline values: CDR1 SGHAT, CDR2 FQNNGV.